This T cell receptor (beta chain) was identified in a study of blood T cell repertoires in COVID-19. Overall study: Donors in the United States, Italy and Spain gave samples during acute or convalescent COVID-19. PBMCs, B-cell-depleted T cells, or T cells provided the cDNA or gDNA that made up the material.

CDR3 length: 11 amino acids. Germline V gene data show CDR1 as SQVTM and CDR2 as ANQGSEA. Trimming left V 4 bases short and J 5 bases short, with 8 bases between. Assay: immunoSEQ multiplex PCR; the TCRdb copy retains only in-frame clones and omits some. The sample has under 250,000 clones, about 85% seen once; the top ten hold around 3%. This clonotype was obtained from a man younger than 30 with active or convalescent COVID-19. This sequence joins TRBV29-1 and TRBJ2-5; D gene uncertain. The sample taken for sequencing was peripheral blood. The CDR3 DNA follows: TGCAGCGTTGCCCTACCCGAGACCCAGTACTTC. It specifies CSVALPETQYF.